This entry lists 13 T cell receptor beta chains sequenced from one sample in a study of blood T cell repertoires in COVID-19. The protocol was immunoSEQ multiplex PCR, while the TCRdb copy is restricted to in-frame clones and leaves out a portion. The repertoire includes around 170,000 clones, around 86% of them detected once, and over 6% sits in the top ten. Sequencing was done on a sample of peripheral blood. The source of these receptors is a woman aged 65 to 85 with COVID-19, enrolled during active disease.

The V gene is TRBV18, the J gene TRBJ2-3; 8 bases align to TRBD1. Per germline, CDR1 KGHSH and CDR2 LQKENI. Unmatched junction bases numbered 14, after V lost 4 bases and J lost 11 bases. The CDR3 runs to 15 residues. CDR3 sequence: CASSLTGTGDLWQYF. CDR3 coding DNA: TGTGCCAGCTCACTTACCGGGACAGGCGACCTCTGGCAGTATTTT.

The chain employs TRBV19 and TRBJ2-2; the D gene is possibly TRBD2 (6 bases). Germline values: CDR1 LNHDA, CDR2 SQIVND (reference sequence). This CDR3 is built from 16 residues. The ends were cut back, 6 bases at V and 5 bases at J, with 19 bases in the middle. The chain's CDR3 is CASSNIPLARTGELFF. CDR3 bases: TGTGCCAGTAGCAATATCCCCCTAGCGAGGACCGGGGAGCTGTTTTTT.

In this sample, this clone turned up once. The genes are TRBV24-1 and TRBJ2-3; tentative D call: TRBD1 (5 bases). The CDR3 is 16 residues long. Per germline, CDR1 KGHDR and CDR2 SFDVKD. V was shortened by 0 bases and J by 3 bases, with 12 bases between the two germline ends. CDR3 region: CATSDLSVAGTDTQYF. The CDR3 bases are TGTGCCACCAGTGATTTGTCAGTCGCAGGGACAGATACGCAGTATTTT.

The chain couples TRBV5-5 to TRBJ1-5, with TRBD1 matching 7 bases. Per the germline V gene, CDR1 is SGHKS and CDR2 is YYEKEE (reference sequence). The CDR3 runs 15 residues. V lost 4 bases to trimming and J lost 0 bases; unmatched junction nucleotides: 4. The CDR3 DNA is TGTGCCAGCAGCACGACAGGGAATAGCAATCAGCCCCAGCATTTT. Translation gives CASSTTGNSNQPQHF.

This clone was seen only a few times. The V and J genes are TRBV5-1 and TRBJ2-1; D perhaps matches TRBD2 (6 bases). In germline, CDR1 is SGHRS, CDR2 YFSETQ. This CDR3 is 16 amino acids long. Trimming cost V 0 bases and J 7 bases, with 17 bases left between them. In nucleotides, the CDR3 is TGCGCCAGCAGCTTGGGGCTGGCGGGTGGAGGGAATGAGCAGTTCTTC. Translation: CASSLGLAGGGNEQFF. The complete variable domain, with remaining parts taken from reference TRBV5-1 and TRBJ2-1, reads KAGVTQTPRYLIKTRGQQVTLSCSPISGHRSVSWYQQTPGQGLQFLFEYFSETQRNKGNFPGRFSGRQFSNSRSEMNVSTLELGDSALYLCASSLGLAGGGNEQFFGPGTRLTVL.

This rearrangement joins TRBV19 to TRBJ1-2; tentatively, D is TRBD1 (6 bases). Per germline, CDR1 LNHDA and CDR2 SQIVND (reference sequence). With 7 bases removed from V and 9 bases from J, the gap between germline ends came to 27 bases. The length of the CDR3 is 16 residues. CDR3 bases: TGTGCCAGTAAAGGGAGGGGGGAAAACTACAGACCCCGCTACACCTTC. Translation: CASKGRGENYRPRYTF.

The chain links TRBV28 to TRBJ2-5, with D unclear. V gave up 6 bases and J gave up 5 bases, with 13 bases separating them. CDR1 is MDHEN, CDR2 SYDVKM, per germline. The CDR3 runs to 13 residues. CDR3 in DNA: TGTGCCAGCAGCCACGAGTTAATGGAGACCCAGTACTTC. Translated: CASSHELMETQYF.

CDR3 bases: TGTGCCAGCAGTTTATTAGCGGGGAGAACCGGGGAGCTGTTTTTT. Translated: CASSLLAGRTGELFF. The V and J genes are TRBV27 and TRBJ2-2, with 8 bases that match TRBD2. CDR1 is MNHEY, CDR2 SMNVEV, per germline (reference sequence). The CDR3 totals 15 residues. The J segment lost 5 bases and the V segment lost 1 base, leaving 3 bases of the junction unmatched.

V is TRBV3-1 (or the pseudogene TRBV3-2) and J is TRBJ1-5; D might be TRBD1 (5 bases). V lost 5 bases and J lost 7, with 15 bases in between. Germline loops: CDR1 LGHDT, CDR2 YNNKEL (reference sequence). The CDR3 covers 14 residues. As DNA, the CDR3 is TGTGCCAGCAGCGGCGGGGCGGGATCGCAGCCCCAGCATTTT. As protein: CASSGGAGSQPQHF.

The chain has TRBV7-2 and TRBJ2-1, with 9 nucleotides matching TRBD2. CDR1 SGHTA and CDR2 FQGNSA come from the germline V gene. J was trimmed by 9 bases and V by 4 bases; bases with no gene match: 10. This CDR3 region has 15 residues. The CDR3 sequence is CASSSGTSPVLEQFF. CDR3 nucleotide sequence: TGTGCCAGCAGCTCCGGGACTAGCCCAGTACTTGAGCAGTTCTTC. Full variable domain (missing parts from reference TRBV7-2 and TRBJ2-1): GAGVSQSPSNKVTEKGKDVELRCDPISGHTALYWYRQSLGQGLEFLIYFQGNSAPDKSGLPSDRFSAERTGGSVSTLTIQRTQQEDSAVYLCASSSGTSPVLEQFFGPGTRLTVL.

The CDR3 sequence is CASSLGLATTYEQYF. The CDR3 region has the DNA TGTGCCAGCAGCTTGGGACTAGCTACAACCTACGAGCAGTACTTC. The chain combines TRBV5-4 with TRBJ2-7; 7 bases agree with TRBD2. CDR1 SGHNT and CDR2 YYREEE come from the germline V gene (reference sequence). With 0 bases clipped from V and 2 bases from J, the junction kept 5 bases outside the gene matches. There are 15 residues in the CDR3.

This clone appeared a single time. The CDR3 sequence is CASSRYGVRAGVLVTDTQYF. CDR3 coding DNA: TGTGCCAGCAGCCGGTATGGGGTTCGAGCGGGGGTACTAGTGACAGATACGCAGTATTTT. The rearrangement links TRBV2 to TRBJ2-3; 8 nucleotides agree with TRBD2. Germline V gene data show CDR1 as SNHLY and CDR2 as FYNNEI. Trimming at V came to 6 bases and at J to 3 bases, leaving 23 bases not matched to a gene. The CDR3 runs 20 residues. The full variable domain, completed using reference TRBV2 and TRBJ2-3, is EPEVTQTPSHQVTQMGQEVILRCVPISNHLYFYWYRQILGQKVEFLVSFYNNEISEKSEIFDDQFSVERPDGSNFTLKIRSTKLEDSAMYFCASSRYGVRAGVLVTDTQYFGPGTRLTVL.

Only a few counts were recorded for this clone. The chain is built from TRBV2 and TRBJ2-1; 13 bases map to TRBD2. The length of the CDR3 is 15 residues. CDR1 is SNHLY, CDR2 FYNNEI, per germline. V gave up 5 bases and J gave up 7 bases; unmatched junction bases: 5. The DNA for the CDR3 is TGTGCCAGCAGTCCCGGGACTAGCGGGATAAATGAGCAGTTCTTC. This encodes CASSPGTSGINEQFF.